This T cell receptor (beta chain) was identified in a study of graft-versus-host responses after intestinal transplantation. Study details: Multivisceral, liver-intestinal, or isolated intestinal transplants were given to recipients. General observations from the study: In recipient marrow, GvH clones were found, and some appeared first in ileum or blood. The presence of high graft-versus-host to host-versus-graft clonal ratios in allografts characterized patients with graft-donor T cell macrochimerism.

Clones were read by immunoSEQ multiplex PCR, and TCRdb kept only the in-frame ones, dropping some. Here the sample spans 1,500 to 2,500 clones, 86% being singletons. Once graft tissue had been processed, intraepithelial and lamina propria lymphocytes were released. The CDR3 covers 15 residues. CDR1 MRHNA and CDR2 SNTAGT come from the germline V gene. V was pared by 2 bases and J by 5 bases, with 5 bases of the junction left unmatched. This clone was picked up one time. The antigen is not known. This chain joins TRBV6-4 and TRBJ2-5; 10 nucleotides align to TRBD2. The clonotype comes from a human patient who received an intestinal transplant, so some T cells may come from the graft donor. Sequences were derived from ileum tissue, sampled about 70 days after transplant. The CDR3 is CASSDRAGGQETQYF. In nucleotides, the CDR3 is TGTGCCAGCAGTGACCGAGCGGGGGGGCAGGAGACCCAGTACTTC.